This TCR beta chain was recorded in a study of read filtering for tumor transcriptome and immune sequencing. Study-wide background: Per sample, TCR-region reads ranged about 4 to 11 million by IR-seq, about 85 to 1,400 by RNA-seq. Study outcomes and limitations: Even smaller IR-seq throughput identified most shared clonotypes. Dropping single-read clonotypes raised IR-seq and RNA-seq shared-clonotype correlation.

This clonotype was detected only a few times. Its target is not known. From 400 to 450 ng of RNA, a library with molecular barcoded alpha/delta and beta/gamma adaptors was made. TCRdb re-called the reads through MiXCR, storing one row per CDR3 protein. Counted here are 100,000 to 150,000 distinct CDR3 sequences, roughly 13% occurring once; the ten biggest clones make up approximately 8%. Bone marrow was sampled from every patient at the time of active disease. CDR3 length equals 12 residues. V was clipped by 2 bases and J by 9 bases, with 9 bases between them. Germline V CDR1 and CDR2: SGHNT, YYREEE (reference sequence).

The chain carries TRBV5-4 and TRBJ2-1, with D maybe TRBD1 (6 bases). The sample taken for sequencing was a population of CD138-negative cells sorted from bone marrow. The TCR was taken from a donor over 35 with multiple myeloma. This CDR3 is CASSLQGPEQFF. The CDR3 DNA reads TGTGCCAGCAGCTTACAGGGTCCTGAGCAGTTCTTC. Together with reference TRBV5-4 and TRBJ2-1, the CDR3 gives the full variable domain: ETGVTQSPTHLIKTRGQQVTLRCSSQSGHNTVSWYQQALGQGPQFIFQYYREEENGRGNFPPRFSGLQFPNYSSELNVNALELDDSALYLCASSLQGPEQFFGPGTRLTVL.